The next 26 T cell receptor beta chains were all read from a single sample in a study of cytomegalovirus exposure and HLA in healthy donors (dated by TCRdb to 2015 to 2018). The library was prepared using the immunoSEQ multiplex PCR assay. For the multiplex PCR, a mixture combining 60 forward primers for TCR Vbeta segments and 13 reverse primers for TCR Jbeta segments was used. TCRdb mirrors the immuneACCESS table, restricted to in-frame sequences. Some clones are absent from its copies; in checked studies, under half trace to an unresolved V gene, and the reason for the others is unknown. The sample has more than 90,000 clones on record, around 76% of them singletons. The ten largest account for 15% to 20% of the sample. Sequenced sample: PBMCs. These receptors came from a man aged 50 to 59 in good health and CMV-seropositive.

The genes are TRBV5-6 and TRBJ1-4, with D unresolved. The CDR3 sequence is 14 residues long. Germline-derived CDR1 and CDR2 are SGHDT and YYEEEE. The ends were cut back, 0 bases at V and 7 bases at J, with 10 bases in the middle. CDR3 sequence: CASSLAFSGEKLFF. CDR3 DNA: TGTGCCAGCAGCTTGGCCTTTTCGGGTGAAAAACTGTTTTTT.

The CDR3 bases are TGTGCCAGCAGCCCCGACAGCCTCAATCAGCCCCAGCATTTT. It translates to CASSPDSLNQPQHF. This chain connects TRBV7-2 to TRBJ1-5, with a possible D match to TRBD1 (5 bases). V was cut by 5 bases and J by 3 bases, with 11 bases left in between. Germline V CDR1 and CDR2: SGHTA, FQGNSA. The CDR3 runs to 14 residues.

This chain joins TRBV7-9 and TRBJ2-7, with D perhaps matching TRBD1 (5 bases). The CDR3 runs 16 residues. Trimming left V 5 bases short and J 6 bases short, with 23 bases between. The germline V gene has CDR1 SEHNR and CDR2 FQNEAQ (reference sequence). The CDR3 is CASSPDLKGPLVEQYF. The CDR3 coding sequence is TGTGCCAGCAGCCCAGACCTTAAGGGGCCCCTGGTCGAGCAGTACTTC.

The chain combines TRBV11-2 with TRBJ2-3; possible D gene TRBD1, 5 bases. From germline, CDR1 is SGHAT and CDR2 FQNNGV. The CDR3 is made up of 14 amino acids. V was clipped by 1 base and J by 2 bases, with 7 bases between them. CDR3 in amino acids: CASSLGGHTDTQYF. CDR3 bases: TGTGCCAGCAGCTTAGGGGGCCACACAGATACGCAGTATTTT. Variable domain in full (rest from reference TRBV11-2 and TRBJ2-3): EAGVAQSPRYKIIEKRQSVAFWCNPISGHATLYWYQQILGQGPKLLIQFQNNGVVDDSQLPKDRFSAERLKGVDSTLKIQPAKLEDSAVYLCASSLGGHTDTQYFGPGTRLTVL.

The genes are TRBV5-6 and TRBJ2-7, with a possible D match to TRBD1 (8 bases). The germline V gene has CDR1 SGHDT and CDR2 YYEEEE. This CDR3 has 13 residues. Trimming removed 0 bases from V and 11 bases from J, with 15 bases in between. This CDR3 is CASSLVTGGEEYF. CDR3 coding DNA: TGTGCCAGCAGCTTGGTAACAGGGGGGGAGGAGTACTTC.

The chain recombines TRBV10-2 with TRBJ1-2, with D possibly TRBD1 on 6 matching bases. The CDR3 length is 14 residues. Per the germline V gene, CDR1 is WSHSY and CDR2 is SAAADI. V was cut by 5 bases and J by 2 bases, with 12 bases left in between. CDR3: CASSRTELNYGYTF. CDR3 DNA: TGCGCCAGCAGTCGGACAGAACTAAACTATGGCTACACCTTC.

The rearrangement links TRBV5-4 to TRBJ2-1, with 7 bases matching TRBD2. With 4 bases clipped from V and 6 bases from J, the junction kept 10 bases outside the gene matches. From germline, CDR1 is SGHNT and CDR2 YYREEE (reference sequence). CDR3 length: 15 residues. CDR3 DNA: TGTGCCAGCAGCCTGACTTCCGGGACTACCAATGAGCAGTTCTTC. Residues: CASSLTSGTTNEQFF.

V and J are TRBV25-1 and TRBJ1-2; D unclear. In germline, CDR1 is MGHDK, CDR2 SYGVNS. V was shortened by 6 bases and J by 8 bases, with 16 bases between the two germline ends. This CDR3 comprises 13 residues. The CDR3 coding sequence is TGTGCCAGCAGCCAAACTTTCGGGAAGGGCTACACCTTC. This sequence encodes CASSQTFGKGYTF.

The rearrangement uses TRBV6-6 and TRBJ2-3; the D gene is possibly TRBD1 (6 bases). Looked up from germline, CDR1 is MNHNY and CDR2 is SVGAGI (reference sequence). V was pared by 5 bases and J by 2 bases, with 17 bases between. The CDR3 spans 16 residues. As DNA, the CDR3 is TGTGCCAGCAGTCTAACCGGGACACCCGACACAGATACGCAGTATTTT. This gives the protein CASSLTGTPDTDTQYF.

J is TRBJ1-1 and V is TRBV5-1; 8 bases are a match to TRBD1. The CDR3 is 12 amino acids. Germline CDR1 is SGHRS and CDR2 is YFSETQ. After removal of 0 bases from V and 11 bases from J, the junction contained 3 bases not matched to a gene. The CDR3 DNA follows: TGCGCCAGCAGCTTGGCAGGGGGCATCGCTTTCTTT. Amino acid sequence: CASSLAGGIAFF.

The rearrangement links TRBV7-9 to TRBJ2-2; 10 bases map to TRBD1. V lost 8 bases, J lost 6 bases, and 18 bases stayed unmatched. Looked up from germline, CDR1 is SEHNR and CDR2 is FQNEAQ (reference sequence). The CDR3 is made up of 18 amino acids. The CDR3 spells CASLKWTGGWFDAGELFF. The CDR3 bases are TGTGCCAGCTTAAAATGGACAGGGGGTTGGTTTGACGCCGGGGAGCTGTTTTTT.

A few counts support this clone. The chain combines TRBV5-1 with TRBJ2-3; 7 bases match TRBD2. V dropped 5 bases and J dropped 2; count of bases not matched to a gene: 5. The CDR3 runs 14 residues. Germline CDR1 reads SGHRS; CDR2 reads YFSETQ. CDR3: CASSSGLPTDTQYF. In nucleotides, the CDR3 is TGCGCCAGCAGTTCGGGACTACCCACAGATACGCAGTATTTT.

The chain recombines TRBV18 with TRBJ2-7; possible D gene TRBD1, 6 bases. The germline CDR1 and CDR2 sequences are KGHSH and LQKENI. Trimming shortened V by 0 bases and J by 1 base, and 7 bases separated the two germline ends. The CDR3 length is 14 residues. The CDR3 is CASSPPTGSYEQYF. The CDR3 DNA reads TGTGCCAGCTCACCACCGACAGGTTCCTACGAGCAGTACTTC.

J is TRBJ2-7 and V is TRBV7-9, with TRBD1 as a possible D gene (5 bases). The V and J ends lost 5 bases and 0 bases respectively, with 14 bases between them. The CDR3 loop spans 15 amino acids. Germline lookup yields CDR1 SEHNR and CDR2 FQNEAQ (reference sequence). The CDR3 coding sequence is TGTGCCAGCAGCCCCCGTCAGGGAAGCTCCTACGAGCAGTACTTC. Translation gives CASSPRQGSSYEQYF. The full variable domain, with the rest looked up from reference TRBV7-9 and TRBJ2-7, is DTGVSQNPRHKITKRGQNVTFRCDPISEHNRLYWYRQTLGQGPEFLTYFQNEAQLEKSRLLSDRFSAERPKGSFSTLEIQRTEQGDSAMYLCASSPRQGSSYEQYFGPGTRLTVT.

V usage is TRBV2 and J usage is TRBJ2-3; possible D gene TRBD2, 6 bases. This CDR3 comprises 14 residues. In germline, CDR1 is SNHLY, CDR2 FYNNEI. Trimming took 6 bases from V and 2 from J, leaving 12 bases between them. The chain's CDR3 is CASRDYGDTDTQYF. The CDR3, as DNA: TGTGCCAGCAGGGACTATGGCGACACAGATACGCAGTATTTT.

This chain connects TRBV2 to TRBJ2-3; 9 bases line up with TRBD2. V trimming: 8 bases; J trimming: 3 bases; junction bases outside the gene matches: 3. The CDR3 length is 13 residues. CDR1 and CDR2 (germline): SNHLY, FYNNEI. The CDR3 is CASPGLATDTQYF. The DNA of the CDR3 is TGTGCCAGCCCCGGACTAGCGACAGATACGCAGTATTTT.

This clone was counted only a few times. V and J are TRBV6-5 and TRBJ2-4, with 8 bases matching TRBD1. J was trimmed by 4 bases and V by 4 bases; bases with no gene match: 6. The CDR3 extends over 15 amino acids. Germline CDR1 reads MNHEY; CDR2 reads SVGAGI. The CDR3, as DNA: TGTGCCAGCAGTTCCCCCGGGACAGGAAAAAACATTCAGTACTTC. Protein product: CASSSPGTGKNIQYF.

The V gene is TRBV5-6, the J gene TRBJ2-3, with 8 bases fitting TRBD1. J gave up 2 bases and V 0 bases, and 2 bases lay outside the gene matches. There are 15 residues in the CDR3. CDR1 SGHDT and CDR2 YYEEEE come from the germline V gene. The CDR3 DNA reads as TGTGCCAGCAGCTTGGGGGACAGGTACACAGATACGCAGTATTTT. This codes for CASSLGDRYTDTQYF.

The V gene is TRBV13, the J gene TRBJ2-5, with D possibly being TRBD2 (6 bases). V was shortened by 4 bases and J by 5 bases, with 11 bases between the two germline ends. CDR3 length equals 13 residues. The germline gives CDR1 PRHDT, CDR2 FYEKMQ (reference sequence). The CDR3 DNA is TGTGCCAGCAGCTCAAGACTAGTGGAGACCCAGTACTTC. Residues: CASSSRLVETQYF.

V usage is TRBV13 and J usage is TRBJ2-7, with 13 bases matching TRBD2. The ends lost 2 bases at V and 4 bases at J; junction bases unmatched: 5. From germline, CDR1 is PRHDT and CDR2 FYEKMQ (reference sequence). The CDR3 loop spans 16 amino acids. The CDR3 bases are TGTGCCAGCAGCTTACTGACTAGCGGGAGGTTTTACGAGCAGTACTTC. Translated, it gives CASSLLTSGRFYEQYF.

This clone came up a few times. V and J are TRBV5-1 and TRBJ2-4, with D maybe TRBD2 (6 bases). Per germline, CDR1 SGHRS and CDR2 YFSETQ. The ends were cut back, 3 bases at V and 0 bases at J, with 10 bases in the middle. The CDR3 is 15 amino acids. CDR3 coding DNA: TGCGCCAGCAGCTCCGCTAGCGCAGCCAAAAACATTCAGTACTTC. Its translation is CASSSASAAKNIQYF.

The gene calls are TRBV5-1 and TRBJ1-5; 7 bases line up with TRBD1. The CDR3 loop spans 15 amino acids. Germline V gene sequence: CDR1 SGHRS, CDR2 YFSETQ. The V and J ends lost 5 bases and 2 bases, in that order; junction bases with no gene match: 7. The CDR3 loop is CASRVGGAGNQPQHF. The CDR3 DNA follows: TGCGCCAGCAGAGTAGGGGGCGCAGGCAATCAGCCCCAGCATTTT.

This clone appeared a few times. The rearrangement uses TRBV9 and TRBJ2-5, with 10 bases lining up with TRBD2. V lost 4 bases and J lost 4; bases outside the gene matches: 7. Germline CDR1 is SGDLS and CDR2 is YYNGEE. This CDR3 has 15 amino acids. For the CDR3, the DNA is TGTGCCAGCAGCCTAGGTAGCGGGGGGTCAGAGACCCAGTACTTC. As protein: CASSLGSGGSETQYF. Complete variable domain (other parts from reference TRBV9 and TRBJ2-5): DSGVTQTPKHLITATGQRVTLRCSPRSGDLSVYWYQQSLDQGLQFLIQYYNGEERAKGNILERFSAQQFPDLHSELNLSSLELGDSALYFCASSLGSGGSETQYFGPGTRLLVL.

This chain uses TRBV28 with TRBJ1-5; TRBD1 is a possible D gene (5 bases). With 6 bases removed from V and 7 bases from J, the gap between germline ends came to 19 bases. Germline V lookup: CDR1 MDHEN, CDR2 SYDVKM. CDR3 length equals 15 residues. CDR3 residues: CASRSGLFLYQPQHF. DNA for the CDR3: TGTGCCAGCAGATCGGGACTCTTTCTCTACCAGCCCCAGCATTTT.

V gene TRBV28 combines with J gene TRBJ2-1; D gene uncertain. This CDR3 has 17 amino acids. Per the germline V gene, CDR1 is MDHEN and CDR2 is SYDVKM. V was pared by 4 bases and J by 2 bases, with 18 bases between. Here the CDR3 reads CASSSPLGSSTYNEQFF. The CDR3, as DNA: TGTGCCAGCAGTTCGCCATTAGGAAGTAGCACCTACAATGAGCAGTTCTTC.

This chain connects TRBV27 to TRBJ2-7, with 10 bases lining up with TRBD1. CDR1 is MNHEY, CDR2 SMNVEV, per germline (reference sequence). The CDR3 runs to 15 residues. V shed 5 bases, J shed 3 bases, and the junction held 7 bases outside the gene matches. The CDR3 DNA reads TGTGCCAGCAGTACTCGACAGGGGGCTAACTACGAGCAGTACTTC. Protein: CASSTRQGANYEQYF.